Below are 21 T cell receptor beta chains sequenced from a single sample in a study of T cells in Graves' hyperthyroidism and ophthalmopathy. Amplification of TCR beta CDR3 regions was performed using RNA transcripts as template. An initial round of RT-PCR targeting the TCR CDR3 relied on the HTBI primer set. TCRdb reprocessed the multiplex PCR reads via MiXCR and lists one record per CDR3 protein. The sample lists around 600,000 distinct CDR3 sequences; about 16% were seen once. Sequencing was performed on blood. These receptors all stem from a woman aged 40 to 55 with Graves' ophthalmopathy.

This clonotype was seen repeatedly, ten times or more. V usage is TRBV28 and J usage is TRBJ2-3; 10 bases agree with TRBD2. Germline CDR1 is MDHEN and CDR2 is SYDVKM. The CDR3 has 15 amino acids. Trimming took 6 bases from V and 3 from J; bases not matched to a gene: 6. The DNA of the CDR3 is TGTGCCAGCAGCGTACGGGGACTAGCGACAGATACGCAGTATTTT. Its protein is CASSVRGLATDTQYF.

This rearrangement joins TRBV6-4 to TRBJ2-1; 10 positions agree with TRBD2. The V segment lost 3 bases and the J segment 4 bases; nucleotides outside the gene matches: 6. The CDR3 is 16 amino acids. Per germline, CDR1 MRHNA and CDR2 SNTAGT. The CDR3 bases are TGTGCCAGCAGTGAAATGGCTAGCGGGGGATACAATGAGCAGTTCTTC. Protein sequence: CASSEMASGGYNEQFF.

This sequence joins TRBV6-1 and TRBJ2-2, with D perhaps matching TRBD1 or TRBD2 (7 bases each). Germline values: CDR1 MNHNS, CDR2 SASEGT. Trimming took off 5 bases at V and 4 bases at J, with 23 bases between the two ends. The CDR3 runs 18 residues. CDR3 nucleotides: TGTGCCAGCAGTCACGAGGGGGCGGGAGCTACCTTCACCGGGGAGCTGTTTTTT. Residues: CASSHEGAGATFTGELFF.

This clonotype was seen a handful of times. The chain couples TRBV20-1 to TRBJ2-7, with a possible D match to TRBD1 (6 bases). The CDR3 loop spans 14 amino acids. V was trimmed by 5 bases and J by 0 bases, leaving 14 bases between them. CDR1 DFQATT and CDR2 SNEGSKA come from the germline V gene (reference sequence). CDR3 amino acids: CSAEGQQSSYEQYF. CDR3 nucleotides: TGCAGTGCTGAAGGACAGCAAAGCTCCTACGAGCAGTACTTC.

There are many counts of this clonotype. The gene calls are TRBV7-3 and TRBJ2-2; D call uncertain. The V end was cut by 4 bases, the J end by 5 bases, with 5 bases between. This CDR3 spans 12 amino acids. Germline V gene data show CDR1 as SGHTA and CDR2 as FQGTGA. The CDR3 sequence: CASSYSTGELFF. The CDR3 coding sequence is TGTGCCAGCAGCTACAGTACCGGGGAGCTGTTTTTT.

In its sample, this clonotype was seen many times. This chain connects TRBV7-9 to TRBJ2-7; 9 nucleotides line up with TRBD2. Germline CDR1 reads SEHNR; CDR2 reads FQNEAQ (reference sequence). The CDR3 spans 17 residues. V lost 4 bases to trimming and J lost 5 bases; unmatched junction nucleotides: 15. DNA of the CDR3: TGTGCCAGCAGCTCACGCAAGGGGGCGGGAGGGAGGAACGAGCAGTACTTC. It encodes CASSSRKGAGGRNEQYF.

This clonotype was seen many times. The genes are TRBV6-1 and TRBJ1-5, with unresolved D. Germline lookup yields CDR1 MNHNS and CDR2 SASEGT. This CDR3 region has 16 residues. V shed 0 bases and J shed 2 bases, with 11 bases lying between them. CDR3 amino acids: CASSEASGVGNQPQHF. The DNA of the CDR3 is TGTGCCAGCAGTGAAGCCTCCGGGGTCGGCAATCAGCCCCAGCATTTT.

This clonotype was seen ten or more times. This rearrangement joins TRBV28 to TRBJ2-5, with D possibly TRBD2 on 5 matching bases. V was clipped by 3 bases and J by 5 bases, with 19 bases between them. The length of the CDR3 is 16 residues. The germline V gene encodes CDR1 MDHEN and CDR2 SYDVKM. Written as DNA, the CDR3 is TGTGCCAGCAGTTTGAGCTGGGCCCCCGGCGGGGAGACCCAGTACTTC. Residues: CASSLSWAPGGETQYF.

This clonotype occurred many times. The CDR3 spells CASSQILDSQETQYF. CDR3 in DNA: TGTGCCAGCAGTCAAATCCTCGACAGCCAAGAGACCCAGTACTTC. The chain couples TRBV6-1 to TRBJ2-5; a weak D match, TRBD1 (5 bases). Trimming removed 5 bases from V and 1 base from J, with 14 bases in between. CDR3 length equals 15 residues. Germline-derived CDR1 and CDR2 are MNHNS and SASEGT.

In this sample, this clonotype turned up a few times. This chain links TRBV10-3 with TRBJ1-1; 8 bases line up with TRBD1. In germline, CDR1 is ENHRY, CDR2 SYGVKD. Trimming at V came to 1 base and at J to 6 bases, leaving 4 bases not matched to a gene. This CDR3 comprises 14 residues. The CDR3 nucleotides are TGTGCCATCAGTGAGTTAGCAGGGGGCGCTGAAGCTTTCTTT. It specifies CAISELAGGAEAFF.

This chain uses TRBV5-1 with TRBJ2-1; D gene ambiguous. Trimming pared 0 bases from V and 8 bases from J, leaving 6 bases between. Germline V gene sequence: CDR1 SGHRS, CDR2 YFSETQ. The CDR3 consists of 12 residues. For the CDR3, the DNA is TGCGCCAGCAGCTTGGGTTTTGATGAGCAGTTCTTC. Translation gives CASSLGFDEQFF.

J is TRBJ2-3 and V is TRBV10-3, with TRBD2 matching 9 bases. The germline gives CDR1 ENHRY, CDR2 SYGVKD. The CDR3 length is 14 residues. V shed 3 bases and J 13 bases; nucleotides not matched to a gene: 11. CDR3 sequence reads: CAISEDPSGTFEYF. The CDR3 DNA sequence: TGTGCCATCAGTGAAGACCCTAGCGGGACCTTTGAGTATTTT.

V and J are TRBV20-1 and TRBJ2-7; tentatively, D is TRBD2 (5 bases). Between the trimmed V and J ends, which lost 3 bases and 2 bases, there was a span of 20 bases. The CDR3 is 16 amino acids. Per germline, CDR1 DFQATT and CDR2 SNEGSKA (reference sequence). The chain's CDR3 is CSASFERSVVPYEQYF. CDR3 DNA: TGCAGTGCTAGTTTTGAGCGGAGCGTAGTCCCCTACGAGCAGTACTTC.

Comments on this clonotype: This may stem from a read error, because a much larger clone lies one nucleotide away. The genes are TRBV9 and TRBJ1-1; the D is unclear. There are 14 residues in the CDR3. Germline V gene data show CDR1 as SGDLS and CDR2 as YYNGEE. The CDR3 is CAGSVDFSGRGAFF. CDR3 DNA sequence: TGTGCCGGCAGCGTAGATTTTTCGGGGAGAGGAGCTTTCTTT.

This clonotype showed up many times. The chain recombines TRBV7-9 with TRBJ2-1; D unresolved. Looked up from germline, CDR1 is SEHNR and CDR2 is FQNEAQ (reference sequence). V lost 2 bases, J lost 4 bases, and 18 bases lay in between. This CDR3 is 17 amino acids long. CDR3 amino acids: CASSLPPSHSTYNEQFF. The DNA of the CDR3 is TGTGCCAGCAGCTTACCTCCCAGCCACAGTACTTACAATGAGCAGTTCTTC.

As to this clonotype: The CDR3 does not end in the conserved phenylalanine or tryptophan, so this is likely a read error. The J gene is TRBJ2-3, the V gene TRBV12-3 or TRBV12-4; 8 bases are a match to TRBD2. The V gene end was trimmed by 6 bases and the J gene end by 1 base; junction bases not matched to a gene: 15. This CDR3 comprises 18 residues. CDR3 in amino acids: CASSPSGGPRRGTDTQYL. CDR3 bases: TGTGCCAGCAGCCCGAGCGGGGGCCCCAGGCGGGGCACAGATACGCAGTATCTT.

This clonotype appeared a few times. The rearrangement uses TRBV2 and TRBJ1-2; no clear D. CDR3 length: 13 residues. Looked up from germline, CDR1 is SNHLY and CDR2 is FYNNEI. V dropped 6 bases and J dropped 1 base, with 9 bases sitting between them. In DNA form, the CDR3 reads TGTGCCAGCAGGACCGACGTTAACTATGGCTACACCTTC. It specifies CASRTDVNYGYTF.

There are many counts of this clonotype. V gene TRBV7-2 combines with J gene TRBJ2-2, with 7 bases fitting TRBD1. The V gene end was trimmed by 2 bases and the J gene end by 5 bases; junction bases not matched to a gene: 5. Germline CDR1 is SGHTA and CDR2 is FQGNSA. CDR3 length: 15 amino acids. The DNA of the CDR3 is TGTGCCAGCAGCTTAACACAGGGGAGAACCGGGGAGCTGTTTTTT. Translating it yields CASSLTQGRTGELFF.

This clonotype was observed a handful of times. The rearrangement links TRBV24-1 to TRBJ2-4; possibly TRBD2 for D (7 bases). Trimming cost V 2 bases and J 0 bases, with 16 bases left between them. Germline values: CDR1 KGHDR, CDR2 SFDVKD. The CDR3 is made up of 18 amino acids. Here the CDR3 DNA reads TGTGCCACCAGTGATTCCCGGGGGGCCACTTTAGCCAAAAACATTCAGTACTTC. This codes for CATSDSRGATLAKNIQYF.

There are many counts of this clonotype. The genes are TRBV4-1 and TRBJ1-1; D may be TRBD1 (5 bases). CDR1 MGHRA and CDR2 YSYEKL come from the germline V gene. Trimming pared 0 bases from V and 5 bases from J, leaving 7 bases between. The CDR3 sequence is 13 residues long. The CDR3 region has the DNA TGCGCCAGCAGCCAAGAGGGGCTGACTGAAGCTTTCTTT. It translates to CASSQEGLTEAFF.

This clonotype was seen only a few times. The rearrangement links TRBV6-2 or TRBV6-3 to TRBJ2-7; the D is unclear. This CDR3 comprises 14 residues. Germline V gives CDR1 MNHEY, CDR2 SVGEGT. V shed 0 bases and J shed 4 bases, with 10 bases lying between them. CDR3 DNA: TGTGCCAGCAGTTACTCGGGCAGCCCTTACGAGCAGTACTTC. Its translation: CASSYSGSPYEQYF.